In this sample, the clone carrying this T cell receptor beta chain turned up many times. Its antigen remains unidentified. It was 8.5 to 10 ml of fresh peripheral blood that supplied the PBMCs. Germline CDR1 and CDR2: SQVTM and ANQGSEA. The CDR3 covers 14 residues. Trimming took 6 bases from V and 3 from J; bases not matched to a gene: 9. This sample is part of a study of T cells in Graves' hyperthyroidism and ophthalmopathy. In the study overall: Before any treatment, at initial diagnosis, peripheral blood was collected.

TCR beta CDR3 regions were amplified from RNA transcripts. A set of HTBI primers served as the primers for a first-round RT-PCR of the TCR CDR3. TCRdb re-derived calls from the multiplex PCR reads in MiXCR, one entry per CDR3 protein. The sample shows roughly 640,000 distinct CDR3 sequences, approximately 15% of them seen only once. Study findings and constraints: The model identified upcoming ophthalmopathy a median approximately 6.4 months ahead of onset.

The rearrangement links TRBV29-1 to TRBJ2-5; 8 positions match TRBD2. This receptor was taken from a woman aged 40 to 50 with Graves' ophthalmopathy. The sample consisted of blood. CDR3 protein: CSVRGSGSKETQYF. The CDR3 bases are TGCAGCGTGAGGGGAAGCGGGAGTAAAGAGACCCAGTACTTC.